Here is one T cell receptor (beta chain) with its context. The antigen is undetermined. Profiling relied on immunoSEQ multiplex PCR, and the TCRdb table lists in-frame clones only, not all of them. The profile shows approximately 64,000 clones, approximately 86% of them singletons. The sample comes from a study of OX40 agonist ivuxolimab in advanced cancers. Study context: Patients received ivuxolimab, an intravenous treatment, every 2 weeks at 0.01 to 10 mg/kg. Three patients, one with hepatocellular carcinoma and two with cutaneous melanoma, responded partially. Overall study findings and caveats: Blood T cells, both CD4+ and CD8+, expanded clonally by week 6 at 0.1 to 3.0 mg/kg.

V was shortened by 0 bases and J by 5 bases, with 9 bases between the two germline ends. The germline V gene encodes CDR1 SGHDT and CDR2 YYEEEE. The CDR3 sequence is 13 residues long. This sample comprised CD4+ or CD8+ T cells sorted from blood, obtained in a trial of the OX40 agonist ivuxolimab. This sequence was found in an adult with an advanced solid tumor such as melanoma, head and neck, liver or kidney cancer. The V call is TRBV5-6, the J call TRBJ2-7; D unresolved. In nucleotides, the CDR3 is TGTGCCAGCAGCTTGGCCCCAGGTAACGAGCAGTACTTC. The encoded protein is CASSLAPGNEQYF.